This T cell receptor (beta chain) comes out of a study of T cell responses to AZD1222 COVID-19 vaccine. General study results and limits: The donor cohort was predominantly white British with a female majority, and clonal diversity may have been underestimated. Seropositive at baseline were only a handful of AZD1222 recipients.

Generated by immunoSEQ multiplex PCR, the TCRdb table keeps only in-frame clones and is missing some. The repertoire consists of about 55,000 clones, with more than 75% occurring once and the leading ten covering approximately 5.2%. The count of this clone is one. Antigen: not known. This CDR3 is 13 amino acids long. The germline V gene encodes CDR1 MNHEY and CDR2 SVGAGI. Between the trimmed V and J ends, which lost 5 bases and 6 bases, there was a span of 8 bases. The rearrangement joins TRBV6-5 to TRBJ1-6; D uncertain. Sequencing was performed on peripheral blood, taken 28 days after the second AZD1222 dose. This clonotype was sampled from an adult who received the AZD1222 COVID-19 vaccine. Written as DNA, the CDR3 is TGTGCCAGCAGTCTTCAGCCTAATTCACCCCTCCACTTT. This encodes CASSLQPNSPLHF.